This T cell receptor (beta chain) emerged from a study of blood T cell repertoires in COVID-19. Turning to the study itself: Acute and convalescent COVID-19 samples came from the United States, Italy and Spain. The analysed material was cDNA or gDNA that came from T cells, B-cell-depleted T cells, or PBMCs.

The CDR3 is made up of 13 amino acids. Germline values: CDR1 LGHNA, CDR2 YNFKEQ. V dropped 0 bases and J dropped 7 bases, with 7 bases sitting between them. In the original workflow: Counts of nucleated cells, estimated from reference gene primer amplification, were obtained. The protocol was immunoSEQ multiplex PCR, while the TCRdb copy is restricted to in-frame clones and leaves out a portion. From that table come the V and J calls and clone size; the DNA was used to work out D and trimming. The sample has fewer than 15,000 clones, around 88% seen once. The rearrangement links TRBV4-2 to TRBJ2-1; no clear D. Sequences were obtained from peripheral blood. This clonotype was sampled from a man of 80 years or more with acute or convalescent COVID-19. The DNA of the CDR3 is TGTGCCAGCAGCCAAGACCCCAGTAATGAGCAGTTCTTC. It codes for CASSQDPSNEQFF.